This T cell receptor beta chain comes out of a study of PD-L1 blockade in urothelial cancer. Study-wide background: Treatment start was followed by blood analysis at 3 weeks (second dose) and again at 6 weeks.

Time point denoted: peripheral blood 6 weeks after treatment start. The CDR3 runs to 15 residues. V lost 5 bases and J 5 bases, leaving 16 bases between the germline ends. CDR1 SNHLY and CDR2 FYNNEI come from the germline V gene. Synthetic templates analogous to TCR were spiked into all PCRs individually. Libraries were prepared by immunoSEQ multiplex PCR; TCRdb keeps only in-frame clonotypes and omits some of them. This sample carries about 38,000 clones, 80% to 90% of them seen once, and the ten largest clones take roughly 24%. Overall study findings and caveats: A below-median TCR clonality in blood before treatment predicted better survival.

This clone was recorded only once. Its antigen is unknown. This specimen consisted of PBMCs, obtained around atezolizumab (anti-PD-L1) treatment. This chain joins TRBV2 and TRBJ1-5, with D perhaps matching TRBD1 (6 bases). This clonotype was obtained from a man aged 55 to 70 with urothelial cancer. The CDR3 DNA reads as TGTGCCAGCAGTCCGGGGGGCAGGGACGATCAGCCCCAGCATTTT. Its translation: CASSPGGRDDQPQHF.